These 20 T cell receptor beta chains originate from one sample sequenced in a study of T cell changes during pregnancy in multiple sclerosis. Some clones are missing from TCRdb's copy, which holds only in-frame ones; the method was immunoSEQ multiplex PCR. The sample holds about 56,000 clones, 90% seen once. This material consisted of peripheral blood, taken in the first trimester of pregnancy. The receptors here all came from a female donor in good health, enrolled as a control in a pregnancy study.

This clone was observed at least ten times. The V gene is TRBV6-1, the J gene TRBJ1-3, with a tentative D call TRBD1 (6 bases). The CDR3 covers 15 residues. CDR1 is MNHNS, CDR2 SASEGT, per germline. The V end lost 1 base, the J end lost 3 bases, and 10 bases lay between the germline ends. The CDR3 nucleotides read TGTGCCAGCAGTGAAGGAGGGGGGGGTGGAAACACCATATATTTT. As protein: CASSEGGGGGNTIYF.

This chain connects TRBV5-1 to TRBJ2-5; D might be TRBD2 (5 bases). The CDR3 length is 15 residues. From germline, CDR1 is SGHRS and CDR2 YFSETQ. Trimming took off 0 bases at V and 9 bases at J, with 18 bases between the two ends. CDR3 sequence reads: CASSLASSLRLAQYF. In nucleotides, the CDR3 is TGCGCCAGCAGCTTGGCTAGCAGCCTCCGGTTGGCCCAGTACTTC.

The rearrangement links TRBV28 to TRBJ1-5, with TRBD1 as a possible D gene (5 bases). V lost 3 bases and J lost 6, with 21 bases in between. Germline lookup yields CDR1 MDHEN and CDR2 SYDVKM. There are 17 residues in the CDR3. CDR3 loop: CASSFWGSGGGGQPQHF. CDR3 bases: TGTGCCAGCAGTTTTTGGGGGAGTGGGGGGGGAGGTCAGCCCCAGCATTTT.

J is TRBJ2-1 and V is TRBV11-3; 7 bases map to TRBD1. V lost 5 bases and J lost 6; bases outside the gene matches: 4. Germline CDR1 and CDR2: SGHNT and YENEEA. This CDR3 region has 13 residues. The CDR3 protein is CASSRGQINEQFF. The CDR3 coding sequence is TGTGCCAGCAGCAGGGGACAGATCAATGAGCAGTTCTTC.

This chain connects TRBV27 to TRBJ2-1, with 10 nucleotides matching TRBD2. V dropped 3 bases and J dropped 6; count of bases not matched to a gene: 5. This CDR3 is built from 15 residues. CDR1 MNHEY and CDR2 SMNVEV come from the germline V gene (reference sequence). CDR3 amino acids: CASSFQLAGVNEQFF. The CDR3 bases are TGTGCCAGCAGTTTTCAGCTAGCGGGAGTCAATGAGCAGTTCTTC.

The rearrangement joins TRBV14 to TRBJ1-2; 7 nucleotides align to TRBD1. Germline assignment: CDR1 SGHDN and CDR2 FVKESK. The CDR3 is made up of 17 amino acids. Unmatched junction bases numbered 15, after V lost 4 bases and J lost 4 bases. CDR3 protein: CASSPMGAGQGGYGYTF. CDR3 nucleotides: TGTGCCAGCAGCCCCATGGGGGCCGGTCAGGGGGGCTATGGCTACACCTTC.

V gene TRBV2 combines with J gene TRBJ2-1, with 8 bases matching TRBD2. This CDR3 spans 13 amino acids. Germline V gene lookup returns CDR1 SNHLY and CDR2 FYNNEI. V was pared by 8 bases and J by 11 bases, with 11 bases of the junction left unmatched. For the CDR3, the DNA is TGTGCCAGCTACCGGGCGGGAGGTGTTAAGCAGTTCTTC. Translating gives CASYRAGGVKQFF.

The rearrangement uses TRBV14 and TRBJ1-2; D not certain. CDR3 size: 15 residues. Trimming left V 4 bases short and J 1 base short, with 13 bases between. Germline CDR1 SGHDN, CDR2 FVKESK. CDR3 nucleotide sequence: TGTGCCAGCAGCCGACGGGGAGACATTAACTATGGCTACACCTTC. It codes for CASSRRGDINYGYTF.

The chain is built from TRBV4-2 and TRBJ2-2; tentative D call: TRBD1 (5 bases). Trimming cost V 0 bases and J 3 bases, with 29 bases left between them. The germline V gene has CDR1 LGHNA and CDR2 YNFKEQ. This CDR3 contains 22 residues. The CDR3 nucleotides read TGTGCCAGCAGCCAAGACATTTCTTGGCGCTTTGGGGCCAGAACAGACACCGGGGAGCTGTTTTTT. Its protein is CASSQDISWRFGARTDTGELFF.

The chain employs TRBV5-1 and TRBJ2-5; D is undetermined. The germline gives CDR1 SGHRS, CDR2 YFSETQ. The CDR3 runs 14 residues. Trimming removed 1 base from V and 3 bases from J, with 10 bases in between. CDR3 sequence: CASSLSSEEETQYF. The CDR3, as DNA: TGCGCCAGCAGCTTGAGTTCTGAGGAAGAGACCCAGTACTTC. Supplemented by reference TRBV5-1 and TRBJ2-5, the full variable domain reads KAGVTQTPRYLIKTRGQQVTLSCSPISGHRSVSWYQQTPGQGLQFLFEYFSETQRNKGNFPGRFSGRQFSNSRSEMNVSTLELGDSALYLCASSLSSEEETQYFGPGTRLLVL.

The chain recombines TRBV5-4 with TRBJ2-2; D is perhaps TRBD1 (6 bases). Trimming stripped 4 bases from V and 11 bases from J, with 15 bases between. The germline V gene encodes CDR1 SGHNT and CDR2 YYREEE (reference sequence). This CDR3 comprises 13 residues. The CDR3 DNA reads TGTGCCAGCAGCAGGGACACGGCTTTTGAGCTGTTTTTT. Protein: CASSRDTAFELFF.

This chain links TRBV27 with TRBJ1-2, with TRBD1 matching over 7 bases. Germline V CDR1 and CDR2: MNHEY, SMNVEV (reference sequence). This CDR3 is 14 amino acids long. With 0 bases clipped from V and 7 bases from J, the junction kept 5 bases outside the gene matches. CDR3 bases: TGTGCCAGCAGTTTATCGAACAGGGGTGTTGGCTACACCTTC. This encodes CASSLSNRGVGYTF.

The chain employs TRBV30 and TRBJ2-1; TRBD2 aligns across 7 bases. V dropped 0 bases and J dropped 4; count of bases not matched to a gene: 9. CDR1 is GTSNPN, CDR2 SVGIG, per germline (reference sequence). The CDR3 runs 16 residues. The CDR3, as DNA: TGTGCCTGGAGTGTAATAAGCGGGGTTGTTTACAATGAGCAGTTCTTC. This sequence encodes CAWSVISGVVYNEQFF.

The chain is built from TRBV7-9 and TRBJ2-2, with D possibly matching TRBD2 (5 bases). This CDR3 is built from 14 residues. V lost 2 bases and J 6 bases, leaving 10 bases between the germline ends. Germline lookup yields CDR1 SEHNR and CDR2 FQNEAQ (reference sequence). This CDR3 reads CASSLISGAGELFF. The CDR3, as DNA: TGTGCCAGCAGCTTAATTTCCGGGGCCGGGGAGCTGTTTTTT.

The CDR3 sequence: CASSVAAQGSPTGYTF. The CDR3 DNA sequence: TGTGCCAGCAGCGTAGCAGCACAGGGGAGCCCCACTGGCTACACCTTC. V and J are TRBV9 and TRBJ1-2, with 7 bases fitting TRBD1. The CDR3 is made up of 16 amino acids. Germline values: CDR1 SGDLS, CDR2 YYNGEE. V shed 0 bases and J 7 bases; nucleotides not matched to a gene: 12. Together with reference TRBV9 and TRBJ1-2, the CDR3 gives the full variable domain: DSGVTQTPKHLITATGQRVTLRCSPRSGDLSVYWYQQSLDQGLQFLIQYYNGEERAKGNILERFSAQQFPDLHSELNLSSLELGDSALYFCASSVAAQGSPTGYTFGSGTRLTVV.

The genes are TRBV6-1 and TRBJ2-1; D call uncertain. This CDR3 has 12 amino acids. The germline V and J ends were trimmed by 5 bases and 4 bases, with 6 bases remaining between them. Per the germline V gene, CDR1 is MNHNS and CDR2 is SASEGT. The CDR3 nucleotides read TGTGCCAGCAGTACATATTACAATGAGCAGTTCTTC. Protein product: CASSTYYNEQFF.

In this sample, this clone turned up a few times. The V call is TRBV6-4, the J call TRBJ2-2; D remains ambiguous. Germline V gene lookup returns CDR1 MRHNA and CDR2 SNTAGT. V dropped 0 bases and J dropped 6 bases, with 8 bases sitting between them. The CDR3 loop spans 14 amino acids. The DNA for the CDR3 is TGTGCCAGCAGTGACTCAAGCTCGTCCGGGGAGCTGTTTTTT. Translated, it gives CASSDSSSSGELFF.

The V call is TRBV5-4, the J call TRBJ1-2, with D possibly being TRBD1 (6 bases). CDR1 is SGHNT and CDR2 is YYREEE in the germline V gene (reference sequence). Trimming took off 0 bases at V and 7 bases at J, with 19 bases between the two ends. The CDR3 totals 16 residues. Here the CDR3 DNA reads TGTGCCAGCAGCTTGGCCGGAATATCAGGGGCTGGTGGCTACACCTTC. This encodes CASSLAGISGAGGYTF.

The chain has TRBV4-1 and TRBJ2-2; TRBD1 aligns across 8 bases. The trim removed 2 bases at V and 9 bases at J, leaving 8 bases unmatched. The CDR3 has 15 amino acids. Germline V gene sequence: CDR1 MGHRA, CDR2 YSYEKL. The CDR3: CASSQSPRQGRELFF. CDR3 sequence (DNA): TGCGCCAGCAGCCAATCCCCGCGACAGGGGCGGGAGCTGTTTTTT.

This clone has just one count. The V gene is TRBV2, the J gene TRBJ2-2, with TRBD2 matching 7 bases. The ends lost 3 bases at V and 6 bases at J; junction bases unmatched: 4. CDR3 length: 14 residues. CDR1 and CDR2 from the germline V gene are SNHLY and FYNNEI. Here the CDR3 reads CASSDARGAGELFF. The CDR3 region has the DNA TGTGCCAGCAGTGACGCTCGGGGGGCCGGGGAGCTGTTTTTT.